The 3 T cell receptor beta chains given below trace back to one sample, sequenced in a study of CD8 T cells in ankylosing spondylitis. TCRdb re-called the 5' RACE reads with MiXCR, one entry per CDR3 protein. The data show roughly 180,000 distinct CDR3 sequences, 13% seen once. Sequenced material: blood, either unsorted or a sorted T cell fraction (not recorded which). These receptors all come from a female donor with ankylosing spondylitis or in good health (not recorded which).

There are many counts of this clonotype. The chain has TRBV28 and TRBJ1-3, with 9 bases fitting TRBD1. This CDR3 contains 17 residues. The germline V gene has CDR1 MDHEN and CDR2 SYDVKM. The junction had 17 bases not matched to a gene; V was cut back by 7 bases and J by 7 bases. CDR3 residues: CASTPPLGQGRLNTIYF. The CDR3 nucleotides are TGTGCCAGCACCCCCCCCTTGGGACAGGGCAGGTTGAACACCATATATTTT.

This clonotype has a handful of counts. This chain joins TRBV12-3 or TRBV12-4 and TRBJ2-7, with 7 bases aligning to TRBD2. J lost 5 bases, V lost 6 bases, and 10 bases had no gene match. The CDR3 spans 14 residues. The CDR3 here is CASRASGSLNEQYF. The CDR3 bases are TGTGCCAGCAGAGCTAGCGGCAGCTTGAACGAGCAGTACTTC.

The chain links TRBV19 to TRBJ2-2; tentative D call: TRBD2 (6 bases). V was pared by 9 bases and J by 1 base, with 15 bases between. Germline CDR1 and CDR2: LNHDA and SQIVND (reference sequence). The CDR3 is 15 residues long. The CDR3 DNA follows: TGTGCCAGCCGGGCGTGGAGGGGGAACACCGGGGAGCTGTTTTTT. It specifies CASRAWRGNTGELFF. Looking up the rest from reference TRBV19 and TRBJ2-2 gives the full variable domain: DGGITQSPKYLFRKEGQNVTLSCEQNLNHDAMYWYRQDPGQGLRLIYYSQIVNDFQKGDIAEGYSVSREKKESFPLTVTSAQKNPTAFYLCASRAWRGNTGELFFGEGSRLTVL.